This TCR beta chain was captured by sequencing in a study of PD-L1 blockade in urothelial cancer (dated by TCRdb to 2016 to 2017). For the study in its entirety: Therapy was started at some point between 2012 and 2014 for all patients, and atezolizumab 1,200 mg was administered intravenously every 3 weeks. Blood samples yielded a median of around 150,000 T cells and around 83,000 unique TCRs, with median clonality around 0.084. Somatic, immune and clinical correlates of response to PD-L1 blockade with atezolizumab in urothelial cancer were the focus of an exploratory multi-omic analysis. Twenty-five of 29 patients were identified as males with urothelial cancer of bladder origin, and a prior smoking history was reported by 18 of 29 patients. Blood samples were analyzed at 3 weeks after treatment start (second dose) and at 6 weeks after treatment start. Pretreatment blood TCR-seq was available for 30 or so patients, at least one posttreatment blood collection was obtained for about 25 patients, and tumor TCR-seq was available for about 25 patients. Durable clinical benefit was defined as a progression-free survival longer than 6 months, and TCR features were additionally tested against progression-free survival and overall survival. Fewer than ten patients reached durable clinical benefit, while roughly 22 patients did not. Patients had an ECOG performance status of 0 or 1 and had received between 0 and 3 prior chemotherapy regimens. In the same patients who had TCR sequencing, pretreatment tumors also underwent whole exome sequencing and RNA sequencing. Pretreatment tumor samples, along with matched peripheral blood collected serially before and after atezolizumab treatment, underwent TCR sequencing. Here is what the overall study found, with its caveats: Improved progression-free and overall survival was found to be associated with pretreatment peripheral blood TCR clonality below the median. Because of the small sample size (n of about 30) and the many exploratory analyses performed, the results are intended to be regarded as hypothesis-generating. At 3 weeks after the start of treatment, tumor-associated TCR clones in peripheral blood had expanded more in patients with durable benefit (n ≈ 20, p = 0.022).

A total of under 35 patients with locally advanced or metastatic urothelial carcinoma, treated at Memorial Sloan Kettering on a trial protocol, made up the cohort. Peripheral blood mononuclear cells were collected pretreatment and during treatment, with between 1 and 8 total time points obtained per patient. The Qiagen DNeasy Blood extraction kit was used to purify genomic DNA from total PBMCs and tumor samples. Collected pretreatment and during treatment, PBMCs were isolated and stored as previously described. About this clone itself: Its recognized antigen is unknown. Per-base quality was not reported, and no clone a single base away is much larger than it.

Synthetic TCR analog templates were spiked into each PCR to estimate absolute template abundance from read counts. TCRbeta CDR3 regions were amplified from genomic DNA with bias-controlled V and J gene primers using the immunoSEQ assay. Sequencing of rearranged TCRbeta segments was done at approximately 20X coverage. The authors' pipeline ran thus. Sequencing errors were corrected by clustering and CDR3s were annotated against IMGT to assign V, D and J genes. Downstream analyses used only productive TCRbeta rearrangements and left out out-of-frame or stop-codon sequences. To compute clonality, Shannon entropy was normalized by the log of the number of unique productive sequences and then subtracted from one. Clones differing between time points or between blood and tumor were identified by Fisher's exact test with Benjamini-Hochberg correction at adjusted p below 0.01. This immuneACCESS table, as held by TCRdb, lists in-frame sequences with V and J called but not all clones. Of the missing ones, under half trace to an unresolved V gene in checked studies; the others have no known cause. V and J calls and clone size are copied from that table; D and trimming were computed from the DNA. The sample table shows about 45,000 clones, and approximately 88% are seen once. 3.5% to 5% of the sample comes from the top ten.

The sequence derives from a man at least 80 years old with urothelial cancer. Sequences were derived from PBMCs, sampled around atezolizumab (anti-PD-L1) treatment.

The CDR3: CASSLEGQGDTIYF. The nucleotide sequence is given as TGCGCCAGCAGCTTGGAGGGACAGGGAGACACCATATATTTT. Recombination connected TRBV5-1 to TRBJ1-3; TRBD1 fits 9 bases in the junction. The germline V gene sets CDR1 to SGHRS and CDR2 to YFSETQ. The CDR3 goes from the cysteine to the phenylalanine over 14 residues. The kept DNA is CDR3 alone, 42 bases in frame from the first base. V is cut back by 0 bases and J by 8 bases, with 3 bases in the junction unmatched.